Each of the 9 T cell receptor beta chains below was sequenced from the same sample in a study of OX40 agonist ivuxolimab in advanced cancers. The library was obtained by the immunoSEQ multiplex PCR assay. TCRdb took this table from immuneACCESS and kept in-frame rearrangements with V and J called. Such tables lack part of the clones; where checked against another copy, unresolved V genes explain under half of the gap, and the rest is unexplained. The sample contains 55,000 to 85,000 clones, 85% to 90% of them found a single time. About 0.68% of the sample belongs to the ten largest clones. Sequences were derived from CD4+ or CD8+ T cells sorted from blood, sampled in a trial of the OX40 agonist ivuxolimab. The receptors were sampled from an adult with an advanced solid tumor such as melanoma, head and neck, liver or kidney cancer.

The sample holds one count of this clone. The rearrangement joins TRBV2 to TRBJ1-5, with D possibly TRBD1 on 5 matching bases. The ends were cut back, 4 bases at V and 1 base at J, with 8 bases in the middle. Germline V gene lookup returns CDR1 SNHLY and CDR2 FYNNEI. This CDR3 has 14 amino acids. CDR3 protein: CASSGGVSNQPQHF. Here the CDR3 DNA reads TGTGCCAGCAGTGGGGGGGTGAGCAATCAGCCCCAGCATTTT.

This chain joins TRBV6-6 and TRBJ2-7, with TRBD1 identical over 8 bases. Germline lookup yields CDR1 MNHNY and CDR2 SVGAGI (reference sequence). The V segment lost 7 bases and the J segment 8 bases; nucleotides outside the gene matches: 10. CDR3 length: 13 amino acids. The CDR3 loop reads CASTQSSGGKQYF. As DNA, the CDR3 is TGTGCCAGCACCCAATCGTCAGGGGGCAAGCAGTACTTC.

The chain recombines TRBV20-1 with TRBJ2-1; the D gene is possibly TRBD2 (6 bases). CDR1 DFQATT and CDR2 SNEGSKA come from the germline V gene (reference sequence). CDR3 length: 11 residues. The CDR3 region has the DNA TGCAGCGGGACTTTTAACAATGAGCAGTTCTTC. This sequence encodes CSGTFNNEQFF.

The chain recombines TRBV13 with TRBJ2-7; the match to TRBD2 covers 9 bases. Germline assignment: CDR1 PRHDT and CDR2 FYEKMQ (reference sequence). V gave up 1 base and J gave up 4 bases; unmatched junction bases: 5. This CDR3 spans 15 amino acids. This CDR3 is CASSLARLAGYEQYF. In nucleotides, the CDR3 is TGTGCCAGCAGCTTAGCCCGGCTAGCGGGGTACGAGCAGTACTTC.

The chain recombines TRBV19 with TRBJ2-3; D possibly corresponds to TRBD1 (5 bases). CDR1 LNHDA and CDR2 SQIVND come from the germline V gene (reference sequence). Trimming removed 5 bases at V and 0 bases at J, with 12 bases between. The CDR3 is 15 residues long. In DNA form, the CDR3 reads TGTGCCAGTAGTCAGCGACAGACTAGCACAGATACGCAGTATTTT. Protein sequence: CASSQRQTSTDTQYF.

The CDR3 DNA reads TGCGCCAGCAGCGGACAGGGTCCCGGGGAGCTGTTTTTT. Translating gives CASSGQGPGELFF. V gene TRBV5-1 combines with J gene TRBJ2-2; 8 bases are a match to TRBD1. Trimming removed 4 bases from V and 6 bases from J; junction bases left unmatched: 2. In germline, CDR1 is SGHRS, CDR2 YFSETQ. The CDR3 has 13 residues.

The chain uses TRBV7-6 and TRBJ2-3; tentatively, D is TRBD2 (5 bases). Trimming took 5 bases from V and 2 from J, leaving 8 bases between them. Per germline, CDR1 SGHVS and CDR2 FNYEAQ. This CDR3 is 13 amino acids long. The CDR3 DNA reads TGTGCCAGCAGCGCGGGCCCCACAGATACGCAGTATTTT. It specifies CASSAGPTDTQYF.

CDR3 in amino acids: CASSPGTGNQPQHF. DNA for the CDR3: TGTGCCAGCTCACCGGGGACGGGAAATCAGCCCCAGCATTTT. The rearrangement links TRBV18 to TRBJ1-5; D is perhaps TRBD1 (5 bases). Trimming stripped 3 bases from V and 4 bases from J, with 10 bases between. CDR3 size: 14 residues. Germline V lookup: CDR1 KGHSH, CDR2 LQKENI.

The genes are TRBV5-1 and TRBJ1-2; unclear D gene. V was trimmed by 3 bases and J by 8 bases, leaving 17 bases between them. The length of the CDR3 is 14 residues. Germline V gives CDR1 SGHRS, CDR2 YFSETQ. CDR3 residues: CASSSSTSLGGYTF. In DNA, the CDR3 is TGCGCCAGCAGCTCGTCGACATCTTTAGGCGGCTACACCTTC.